The present T cell receptor beta chain was sequenced within a study of cytotoxic CD8 clonotypes in ibrutinib-treated CLL. Assay used: immunoSEQ multiplex PCR; TCRdb lists only in-frame clones, some missing. The data show about 300,000 clones, roughly 76% seen once. Germline lookup yields CDR1 SGHTA and CDR2 FQGNSA. The CDR3 loop spans 14 amino acids. V lost 4 bases and J lost 9, with 16 bases in between. The genes are TRBV7-2 and TRBJ2-1; D is unclear. The sequence derives from a human donor with chronic lymphocytic leukemia. Sequenced material: PBMCs, taken at disease progression, from a patient treated with ibrutinib. The CDR3 DNA reads TGTGCCAGCAGCTCCAAAGTCTCAGTAAGTGAGCAGTTCTTC. This encodes CASSSKVSVSEQFF.